The following is a TCR beta chain sequence with its context. Its recognized antigen is unknown. Base qualities are not recorded, but no much larger clone differs from it by a single base. This sample was taken from a study of shared clonotypes between healthy human individuals (dated by TCRdb to the early 2020s). Describing the broader study: Three men and a couple of women, aged 18 to 49 years, made up the cohort. The study deeply sequenced blood TCR repertoires of five healthy adults to estimate repertoire size and the extent of clonotype sharing between individuals. For each donor, CD4 naive and CD4 memory were each run on three plates, CD8 naive on two plates, and CD8 memory on one plate. To increase sequencing depth and limit assay-specific biases, different laboratories used diverse techniques to prepare libraries and sequence TCR repertoires. Between about 0.94 and 8.9 billion PBMCs per donor were obtained by leukapheresis. What the research found in general, with its limitations: Compared with non-shared clonotypes, clonotypes shared by all four sorted-subset donors had higher generation probabilities. Around 5% of naive CD4, approximately 3.7% of naive CD8, 2.3% of memory CD4, and approximately 0.39% of memory CD8 clonotypes were shared across several donors. Even with the large sequencing depth, rarefaction of the sorted-subset datasets indicated that sequencing was incomplete. Naive subsets generally had larger estimated clonotype richness than memory subsets did. Sampling was restricted to blood, and TCR repertoires in tissues likely differ from the TCR repertoires found in blood. Because the study included a small number of donors, the genetic and exposure-history diversity represented was limited. Pairwise subsampling indicated that sequencing depth was expected to affect the degree of clonotype sharing among donors.

Using the deep immunoSEQ assay, TCR CDR3 regions were amplified from genomic DNA by multiplex PCR. Extracted genomic DNA from each cell subset was distributed evenly across all wells of several immunoSEQ 96-well plates, and each plate was treated as a replicate. For sorted subsets, each replicate PCR was loaded with approximately 190 ng genomic DNA, equivalent to approximately 27,000 T cell genomes. Purified libraries were quantified with a Qubit 3.0 fluorometer, sized on a Bioanalyzer 2100, and re-quantified with the KAPA Library Quantification kit. Every immunoSEQ 96-well plate was sequenced on a dedicated single-read 150-cycle Illumina NextSeq 550 flow cell. The authors' pipeline ran thus. The immunoSEQ output contained only junctional sequences without quality scores, so filtering could not match that applied to full-length reads. To assign V/J genes and CDR3, sequences were annotated using PyIR, a Python wrapper for IgBLAST v1.9, with IMGT germline references. Any read was removed if the V/J assignment was weak (E-value above 1e-6), the CDR3 was missing, or the read contained stop codons, out-of-frame junctions, or ambiguous translated residues. V3J clonotypes were defined by identical inferred V gene, J gene, and CDR3 amino acid sequence. Percentage overlap between repertoires was computed as shared unique clonotypes divided by the size of the smaller repertoire. Repertoire richness was assessed with RTK rarefaction, the Chao1 estimator, and Recon v2.1 estimates of unobserved clonotypes. For all TCRbeta clonotypes obtained by the gDNA method from several donors, generation probabilities were computed with OLGA. This is the immuneACCESS table as TCRdb keeps it, with only in-frame sequences that have V and J called. A part of the clones is gone; compared with another copy, unresolved V genes explain less than half, and the rest is unexplained. That table furnishes V, J and clone size, whereas the DNA furnished D and trimming. The sample table contains 550,000 to 800,000 clones; only one count was recorded for 74% of them. Approximately 1.8% of the sample is in the top ten clones.

The CDR3 contains 13 residues, cysteine and phenylalanine counted. Here the CDR3 DNA is all that survives: 39 bases in frame from base 1. V is pared back by 8 bases and J by 8 bases, with 15 bases lying between the germline termini. As encoded in the germline V gene, CDR1 is MDHEN while CDR2 is SYDVKM. Donors were healthy HIV-negative adults with no recently reported acute infections or vaccinations. Only Caucasian adults living in Nashville, Tennessee, USA were represented among the donors. Magnetic negative selection was used to enrich CD4+ T cells, after which naive cells were positively selected on CD45RA and the negative fraction became the memory subset. Blood was obtained by leukapheresis, after which PBMCs were separated by Ficoll-Histopaque density gradient centrifugation and cryopreserved in liquid nitrogen vapor phase. Purity and quantity of every magnetically sorted T cell population were checked by analytical flow cytometry. Genomic DNA was isolated from each sorted fraction and quantified by UV absorbance on a Nanodrop 2000c.

Sequencing used memory CD4+ T cells sorted from blood. In the paper's terms, the cell subset or site label means: CD45RA-negative fraction. The source is a woman aged 25 to 39 in good health. The sequence links TRBV28 to TRBJ2-2, with the D call perhaps TRBD1 or TRBD2, each one matching 5 bases. CDR3 protein: CASYNIWGGELFF. The DNA sequence is TGTGCCAGCTATAACATATGGGGGGGGGAGCTGTTTTTT.